A single sample gave rise to the 16 T cell receptor beta chains below, sequenced in a study of vaccination and CD4 T cells after COVID-19. The sample's treatment: approximately nine-day PBMC culture with coronavirus spike peptide pools or control peptides (ViraFEST assay). Sequencing of the DNA from cultured CD4+ T cells was carried out with the Oncomine TCR Beta short-read assay. Each CDR3 protein gets one entry after TCRdb re-called the PCR reads with MiXCR. The sample has about 20,000 distinct CDR3 sequences, over 50% seen once. Antigens for these TCRs are unknown. Sample: CD4+ T cells from blood, cultured in vitro. The source of these receptors is a human donor who had recovered from COVID-19.

The gene calls are TRBV4-3 and TRBJ1-5; D is unresolved. Germline assignment: CDR1 LGHNA and CDR2 YSLEER. V was clipped by 4 bases and J by 1 base, with 8 bases between them. The CDR3 has 14 amino acids. The CDR3 DNA reads as TGCGCCAGCAGCCGAGAGTTGAGCAATCAGCCCCAGCATTTT. It yields the protein CASSRELSNQPQHF.

CDR3 DNA: TGTGCCAGCAGTAGCCTAGCGGGAGTGGGGGAGACCCAGTACTTC. Encoded protein: CASSSLAGVGETQYF. The J gene is TRBJ2-5, the V gene TRBV6-2 or TRBV6-3; 10 bases agree with TRBD2. Germline CDR1 reads MNHEY; CDR2 reads SVGEGT. With V trimmed by 5 bases and J by 5 bases, 8 bases remained unmatched. The CDR3 loop spans 15 amino acids.

The gene calls are TRBV15 and TRBJ2-5; 8 bases line up with TRBD2. Germline values: CDR1 LNHNV, CDR2 YYDKDF (reference sequence). This CDR3 is built from 16 residues. V trimming: 3 bases; J trimming: 5 bases; junction bases outside the gene matches: 11. For the CDR3, the DNA is TGTGCCACCAGCAGTCCGAGGGCGGGGGGCGGGGAGACCCAGTACTTC. It is translated as CATSSPRAGGGETQYF.

V usage is TRBV6-2 or TRBV6-3 and J usage is TRBJ2-1; 7 positions agree with TRBD2. In germline, CDR1 is MNHEY, CDR2 SVGEGT. Trimming cost V 6 bases and J 4 bases; bases outside gene matches: 9. The CDR3 has 15 amino acids. CDR3 loop: CASSQTSLVYNEQFF. In DNA, the CDR3 is TGTGCCAGCAGCCAGACTAGCCTAGTTTACAATGAGCAGTTCTTC.

The chain couples TRBV7-2 to TRBJ2-1; maybe TRBD2 (6 bases). V was clipped by 1 base and J by 1 base, with 8 bases between them. The CDR3 contains 15 residues. Germline CDR1 and CDR2: SGHTA and FQGNSA. CDR3 DNA: TGTGCCAGCAGCTTAGTTGGACTATCCTACAATGAGCAGTTCTTC. Protein sequence: CASSLVGLSYNEQFF.

The chain carries TRBV10-3 and TRBJ1-6; weak D call: TRBD1 (6 bases). Germline V lookup: CDR1 ENHRY, CDR2 SYGVKD. The CDR3 sequence is 15 residues long. Trimming shortened V by 4 bases and J by 3 bases, and 10 bases separated the two germline ends. CDR3 in amino acids: CAISVGGDYNSPLHF. The CDR3 DNA follows: TGTGCCATCAGTGTGGGGGGCGACTATAATTCACCCCTCCACTTT.

A few counts support this clonotype. V usage is TRBV27 and J usage is TRBJ2-7; 8 nucleotides agree with TRBD1. The CDR3 contains 14 residues. Trimming took 5 bases from V and 5 from J; bases not matched to a gene: 8. In germline, CDR1 is MNHEY, CDR2 SMNVEV (reference sequence). This chain's CDR3 is CASSLTGDLHEQYF. CDR3 DNA: TGTGCCAGCAGTCTGACAGGGGATCTCCACGAGCAGTACTTC.

This chain uses TRBV20-1 with TRBJ1-2, with 12 bases matching TRBD1. Germline CDR1 reads DFQATT; CDR2 reads SNEGSKA (reference sequence). Losses at the gene ends were 3 bases for V and 7 bases for J; bases not matched to a gene: 3. This CDR3 has 13 amino acids. The CDR3: CSARGQGAFGYTF. DNA for the CDR3: TGCAGTGCTAGGGGACAGGGGGCGTTTGGCTACACCTTC.

In regard to this clonotype: At one end the junction does not follow the germline gene, possibly because of a read error. The chain links TRBV20-1 to TRBJ2-1, with 8 bases matching TRBD2. The germline gives CDR1 DFQATT, CDR2 SNEGSKA (reference sequence). This CDR3 has 14 amino acids. CDR3 sequence reads: CSAGDLAGYNEQFF. In nucleotides, the CDR3 is TGCAGTGCTGGAGATCTAGCGGGTTACAATGAGCAGTTCTTC.

This clonotype showed up just a few times. CDR3 protein: CSAREGNTEAFF. CDR3 nucleotide sequence: TGCAGTGCTAGGGAAGGGAACACTGAAGCTTTCTTT. V gene TRBV20-1 combines with J gene TRBJ1-1; D gene uncertain. Germline-derived CDR1 and CDR2 are DFQATT and SNEGSKA (reference sequence). This CDR3 has 12 residues. Between the trimmed V and J ends, which lost 3 bases and 1 base, there was a span of 6 bases.

The V and J genes are TRBV7-8 and TRBJ1-2; 7 bases align to TRBD1. Trimming removed 4 bases from V and 2 bases from J; junction bases left unmatched: 7. Germline CDR1 and CDR2: SGHVS and FQNEAQ. CDR3 length: 15 amino acids. This CDR3 is CASSYDRVGNYGYTF. CDR3 nucleotide sequence: TGTGCCAGCAGCTACGACAGGGTAGGAAACTATGGCTACACCTTC.

This chain connects TRBV27 to TRBJ2-1; 7 bases line up with TRBD2. V lost 8 bases and J lost 6; bases outside the gene matches: 16. Germline loops: CDR1 MNHEY, CDR2 SMNVEV (reference sequence). The CDR3 is 16 residues long. The CDR3 sequence is CASSSWFGGRPNEQFF. In DNA, the CDR3 is TGTGCCAGCTCAAGCTGGTTCGGGGGGAGGCCCAATGAGCAGTTCTTC.

This rearrangement joins TRBV19 to TRBJ1-6, with D unresolved. Germline CDR1 and CDR2: LNHDA and SQIVND (reference sequence). This CDR3 comprises 15 residues. Trimming removed 6 bases from V and 3 bases from J, with 12 bases in between. This CDR3 is CASSQKANYNSPLHF. In DNA form, the CDR3 reads TGTGCCAGTAGCCAAAAGGCGAACTATAATTCACCCCTCCACTTT.

This clonotype was observed a few times. The rearrangement links TRBV6-5 to TRBJ2-1; a possible D gene is TRBD1 (5 bases). This CDR3 comprises 12 residues. Germline CDR1 is MNHEY and CDR2 is SVGAGI. The germline V and J ends were trimmed by 0 bases and 10 bases, with 7 bases remaining between them. CDR3: CASSYSKGEQFF. CDR3 nucleotide sequence: TGTGCCAGCAGTTACTCGAAGGGGGAGCAGTTCTTC.

The chain uses TRBV20-1 and TRBJ1-2, with D possibly TRBD1 on 6 matching bases. From germline, CDR1 is DFQATT and CDR2 SNEGSKA (reference sequence). CDR3 size: 12 residues. V gave up 3 bases and J gave up 10 bases, with 15 bases separating them. DNA of the CDR3: TGCAGTGCTAGCTCTAGAGGGGGAGTCTACACCTTC. It encodes CSASSRGGVYTF.

V is TRBV30 and J is TRBJ2-5, with 7 bases aligning to TRBD2. The length of the CDR3 is 13 residues. Unmatched junction bases numbered 4, after V lost 2 bases and J lost 4 bases. CDR1 GTSNPN and CDR2 SVGIG come from the germline V gene (reference sequence). The CDR3 sequence: CAWSLGGSETQYF. In nucleotides, the CDR3 is TGTGCCTGGAGTCTCGGGGGGTCAGAGACCCAGTACTTC.